This T cell receptor (beta chain) was sequenced for a study of T-cell reconstitution after alpha-beta-depleted transplantation in children. Study-level results: Several hundred expanded graft clones reportedly were the source of alpha-beta T cells about two months after transplant.

A library of TCRbeta sequences, prepared with unique molecular identifiers, was generated. Using its own MiXCR run on the PCR reads, TCRdb lists one record per CDR3 protein. Among under 400,000 distinct CDR3 sequences, 20% to 30% were seen once, and the ten largest hold approximately 9.9%. The germline V gene encodes CDR1 SGHTS and CDR2 YDEGEE. V gave up 0 bases and J gave up 2 bases, with 15 bases separating them. The CDR3 length is 17 residues. As to this clonotype: Its antigen is not known.

Sequenced material: PBMCs, mostly from graft donor cells, taken 180 days after TCRalphabeta/CD19-depleted stem cell transplant. This clonotype originated in a male patient between 10 and 17 years old who had a stem cell transplant for acute lymphoblastic leukemia, so the T cells may come from the graft donor. This chain joins TRBV5-8 and TRBJ1-3, with D uncertain. The CDR3 DNA reads TGTGCCAGCAGCTTGGAAGATGGGGTTTTCCCTGGAAACACCATATATTTT. Encoded protein: CASSLEDGVFPGNTIYF. Full variable domain (outside the CDR3, taken from reference TRBV5-8 and TRBJ1-3): EAGVTQSPTHLIKTRGQQATLRCSPISGHTSVYWYQQALGLGLQFLLWYDEGEERNRGNFPPRFSGRQFPNYSSELNVNALELEDSALYLCASSLEDGVFPGNTIYFGEGSWLTVV.